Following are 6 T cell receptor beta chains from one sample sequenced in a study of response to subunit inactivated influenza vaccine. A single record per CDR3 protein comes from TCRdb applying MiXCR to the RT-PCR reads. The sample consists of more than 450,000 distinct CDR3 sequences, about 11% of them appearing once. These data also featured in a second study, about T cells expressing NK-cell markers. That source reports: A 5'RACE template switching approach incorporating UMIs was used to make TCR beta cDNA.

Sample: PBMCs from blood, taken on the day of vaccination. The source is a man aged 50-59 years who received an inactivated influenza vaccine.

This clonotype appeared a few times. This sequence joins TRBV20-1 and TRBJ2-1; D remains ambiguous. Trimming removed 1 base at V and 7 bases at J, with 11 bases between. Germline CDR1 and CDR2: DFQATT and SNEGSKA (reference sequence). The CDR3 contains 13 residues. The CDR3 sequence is CSARGAGPNEQFF. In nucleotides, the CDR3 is TGCAGTGCTAGAGGGGCAGGCCCAAATGAGCAGTTCTTC.

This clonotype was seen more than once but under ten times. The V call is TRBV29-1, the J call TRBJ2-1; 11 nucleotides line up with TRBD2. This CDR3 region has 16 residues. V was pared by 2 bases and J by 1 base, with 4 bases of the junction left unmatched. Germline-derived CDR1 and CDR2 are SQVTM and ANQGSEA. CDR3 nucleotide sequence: TGCAGCGTTGAAATTCTAGCGGGAGGATCCTACAATGAGCAGTTCTTC. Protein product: CSVEILAGGSYNEQFF.

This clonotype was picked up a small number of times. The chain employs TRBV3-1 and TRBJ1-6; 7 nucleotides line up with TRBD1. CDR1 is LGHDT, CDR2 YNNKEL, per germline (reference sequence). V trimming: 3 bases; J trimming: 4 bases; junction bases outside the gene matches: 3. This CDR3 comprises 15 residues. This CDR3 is CASSQGQLYNSPLHF. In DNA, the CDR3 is TGTGCCAGCAGCCAGGGACAGCTATATAATTCACCCCTCCACTTT.

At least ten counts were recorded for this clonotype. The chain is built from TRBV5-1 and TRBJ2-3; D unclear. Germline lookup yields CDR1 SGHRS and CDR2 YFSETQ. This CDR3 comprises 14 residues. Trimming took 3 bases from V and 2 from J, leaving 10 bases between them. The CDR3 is CASSSTAATDTQYF. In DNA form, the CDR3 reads TGCGCCAGCAGCTCTACTGCGGCCACAGATACGCAGTATTTT.

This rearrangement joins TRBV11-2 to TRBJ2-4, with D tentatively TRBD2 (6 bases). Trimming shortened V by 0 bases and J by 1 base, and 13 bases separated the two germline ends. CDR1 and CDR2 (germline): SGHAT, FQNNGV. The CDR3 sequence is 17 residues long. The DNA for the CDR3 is TGTGCCAGCAGCTTAGACGAAGCGGGTCTGGCCAAAAACATTCAGTACTTC. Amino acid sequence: CASSLDEAGLAKNIQYF. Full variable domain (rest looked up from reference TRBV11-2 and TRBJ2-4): EAGVAQSPRYKIIEKRQSVAFWCNPISGHATLYWYQQILGQGPKLLIQFQNNGVVDDSQLPKDRFSAERLKGVDSTLKIQPAKLEDSAVYLCASSLDEAGLAKNIQYFGAGTRLSVL.

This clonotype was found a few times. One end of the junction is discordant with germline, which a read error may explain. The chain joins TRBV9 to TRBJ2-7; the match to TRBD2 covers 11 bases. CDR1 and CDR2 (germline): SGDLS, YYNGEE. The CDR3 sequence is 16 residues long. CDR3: CASSARGASGRNEQSF. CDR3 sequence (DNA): TGTGCCAGCAGCGCCCGGGGAGCTAGCGGGAGGAACGAGCAGTCCTTC. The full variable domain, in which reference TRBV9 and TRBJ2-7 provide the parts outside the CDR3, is DSGVTQTPKHLITATGQRVTLRCSPRSGDLSVYWYQQSLDQGLQFLIQYYNGEERAKGNILERFSAQQFPDLHSELNLSSLELGDSALYFCASSARGASGRNEQSFGPGTRLTVT.